The 22 T cell receptor beta chains listed next were all sequenced from one sample in a study of T cell repertoires in cytomegalovirus infection. MiXCR was run by TCRdb on the reads, yielding one entry per CDR3 protein. This table holds about 160,000 distinct CDR3 sequences, over 15% found once. The sample consisted of CD8+ T cells from PBMCs. All receptors derive from a human donor in good health (CMV status not recorded). Some clones in this sample may be carry-over from other donors' samples.

Note on this clonotype: One junction end disagrees with the germline gene, perhaps due to a read error. This chain connects TRBV6-2 or TRBV6-3 to TRBJ2-5; unclear D gene. The CDR3 runs to 14 residues. The germline CDR1 and CDR2 sequences are MNHEY and SVGEGT. The CDR3 sequence: CDSRSRRVQETQYF. The CDR3 DNA follows: TGTGACAGCAGATCCCGACGAGTTCAGGAGACCCAGTACTTC.

This clonotype was observed a handful of times. V gene TRBV7-9 combines with J gene TRBJ2-2; D might be TRBD1 (6 bases). Looked up from germline, CDR1 is SEHNR and CDR2 is FQNEAQ (reference sequence). V gave up 5 bases and J gave up 0 bases, with 13 bases separating them. The CDR3 is made up of 16 amino acids. The CDR3 region is CASSDLRTANTGELFF. CDR3 DNA sequence: TGTGCCAGCAGCGACCTCCGGACAGCGAACACCGGGGAGCTGTTTTTT.

In this sample, this clonotype is medium-sized. The chain carries TRBV7-8 and TRBJ2-1, with 8 bases aligning to TRBD1. The junction had 10 bases not matched to a gene; V was cut back by 4 bases and J by 8 bases. Germline V gene lookup returns CDR1 SGHVS and CDR2 FQNEAQ. The CDR3 sequence is 15 residues long. CDR3: CASSSRTGSNHEQFF. CDR3 bases: TGTGCCAGCAGCTCCAGGACAGGGTCAAACCATGAGCAGTTCTTC.

The chain joins TRBV6-2 or TRBV6-3 to TRBJ2-7; tentative D call: TRBD1 (6 bases). The CDR3 has 16 amino acids. V lost 2 bases and J 0 bases, leaving 14 bases between the germline ends. In germline, CDR1 is MNHEY, CDR2 SVGEGT. The CDR3 loop reads CASSYPQRQASYEQYF. The CDR3 bases are TGTGCCAGCAGTTACCCACAACGACAGGCCTCCTACGAGCAGTACTTC.

The rearrangement links TRBV7-2 to TRBJ2-7, with D uncertain. CDR1 is SGHTA and CDR2 is FQGNSA in the germline V gene. The CDR3 loop spans 13 amino acids. V lost 11 bases and J 4 bases, leaving 18 bases between the germline ends. The CDR3 loop is CACPTIIIYEQYF. In DNA, the CDR3 is TGTGCCTGCCCGACAATAATTATATACGAGCAGTACTTC.

V is TRBV20-1 and J is TRBJ2-7; 8 nucleotides align to TRBD2. V lost 0 bases to trimming and J lost 2 bases; unmatched junction nucleotides: 6. CDR3 length: 15 residues. Germline V gene lookup returns CDR1 DFQATT and CDR2 SNEGSKA (reference sequence). CDR3 amino acids: CSARDRTSWTYEQYF. CDR3 DNA: TGCAGTGCTAGAGATAGGACTAGCTGGACCTACGAGCAGTACTTC.

This clonotype was observed a handful of times. The chain employs TRBV19 and TRBJ1-1, with D possibly TRBD1 on 6 matching bases. This CDR3 is built from 13 residues. V was shortened by 9 bases and J by 3 bases, with 14 bases between the two germline ends. Per the germline V gene, CDR1 is LNHDA and CDR2 is SQIVND (reference sequence). The CDR3 DNA reads TGTGCCAGCGAGATCCAGGGGTACACTGAAGCTTTCTTT. Its translation: CASEIQGYTEAFF.

The chain uses TRBV28 and TRBJ1-5; TRBD1 might be the D (5 bases). The CDR3 is made up of 16 amino acids. V dropped 6 bases and J dropped 7 bases, with 22 bases sitting between them. Germline CDR1 and CDR2: MDHEN and SYDVKM. This CDR3 reads CASSLTRTAGGQPQHF. The CDR3 coding sequence is TGTGCCAGCAGCCTTACTAGGACGGCCGGGGGGCAGCCCCAGCATTTT.

In its sample, this clonotype was seen a few times. This chain links TRBV10-2 with TRBJ2-7, with no clear D. The CDR3 has 13 amino acids. Germline lookup yields CDR1 WSHSY and CDR2 SAAADI. The V gene lost 7 bases and the J gene lost 5 bases, with 15 bases spanning the gap. CDR3 loop: CASTNDKSNEQYF. The CDR3 bases are TGCGCCAGCACCAACGATAAGAGTAACGAGCAGTACTTC.

V is TRBV10-3 and J is TRBJ2-7; D is undetermined. Trimming took off 6 bases at V and 3 bases at J, with 12 bases between the two ends. The CDR3 runs 13 residues. Germline CDR1 reads ENHRY; CDR2 reads SYGVKD. The CDR3 nucleotides read TGTGCCATCAGGACCACTTCCGACTACGAGCAGTACTTC. This translates into CAIRTTSDYEQYF.

This clonotype was seen many times. J is TRBJ2-5 and V is TRBV7-2; TRBD2 matches 7 bases. CDR1 is SGHTA and CDR2 is FQGNSA in the germline V gene. The CDR3 runs 15 residues. The trim removed 5 bases at V and 2 bases at J, leaving 8 bases unmatched. The CDR3 spells CASSPRGVGQETQYF. Written as DNA, the CDR3 is TGTGCCAGCAGCCCACGGGGGGTTGGGCAAGAGACCCAGTACTTC.

This clonotype was seen a few times. The V call is TRBV28, the J call TRBJ1-1; D gene ambiguous. The CDR3 has 15 residues. Trimming took off 2 bases at V and 0 bases at J, with 10 bases between the two ends. Per the germline V gene, CDR1 is MDHEN and CDR2 is SYDVKM. CDR3 residues: CASSLVPAMNTEAFF. Written as DNA, the CDR3 is TGTGCCAGCAGTTTAGTTCCAGCCATGAACACTGAAGCTTTCTTT.

J is TRBJ2-7 and V is TRBV6-2 or TRBV6-3; perhaps D is TRBD1 or TRBD2 (5 bases each). The CDR3 has 14 amino acids. Trimming took off 9 bases at V and 0 bases at J, with 15 bases between the two ends. CDR1 is MNHEY and CDR2 is SVGEGT in the germline V gene. The CDR3 DNA is TGTGCCAGTCCTGGGACGGAAAACTCCTACGAGCAGTACTTC. Translated, it gives CASPGTENSYEQYF.

This clonotype has a handful of counts. The J gene is TRBJ2-1, the V gene TRBV6-2 or TRBV6-3; no clear D. The V gene's germline CDR1 is MNHEY and CDR2 SVGEGT. Trimming took off 4 bases at V and 4 bases at J, with 5 bases between the two ends. There are 12 residues in the CDR3. In nucleotides, the CDR3 is TGTGCCAGCAGTTCCGAGTACAATGAGCAGTTCTTC. This codes for CASSSEYNEQFF.

This clonotype has just a few counts. This chain joins TRBV23-1 and TRBJ2-7; TRBD1 matches at 7 bases. TRBV23-1 falls under the ORF class, with uncertain function. This CDR3 has 14 residues. Trimming at V came to 2 bases and at J to 5 bases, leaving 6 bases not matched to a gene. The CDR3 region is CASSQLTGAHEQYF. The CDR3 region has the DNA TGCGCCAGCAGTCAACTTACAGGGGCCCACGAGCAGTACTTC.

The rearrangement uses TRBV28 and TRBJ2-7, with D uncertain. The length of the CDR3 is 14 residues. Per the germline V gene, CDR1 is MDHEN and CDR2 is SYDVKM. V lost 6 bases and J 3 bases, leaving 15 bases between the germline ends. The CDR3 is CASSRFGLYYEQYF. The CDR3, as DNA: TGTGCCAGCAGCCGGTTCGGGTTGTACTACGAGCAGTACTTC.

This clonotype has a handful of counts. The CDR3 spells CASSVEARGNTDTQYF. CDR3 nucleotides: TGTGCCAGCAGCGTAGAAGCGAGGGGAAACACAGATACGCAGTATTTT. The chain couples TRBV9 to TRBJ2-3; possibly TRBD1 or TRBD2 for D (5 bases each). CDR3 length equals 16 residues. Per germline, CDR1 SGDLS and CDR2 YYNGEE. V lost 0 bases and J 2 bases, leaving 13 bases between the germline ends.

This clonotype was seen only a few times. The J gene is TRBJ2-7, the V gene TRBV27, with D perhaps matching TRBD1 (5 bases). The CDR3 length is 13 residues. V gave up 2 bases and J gave up 6 bases, with 11 bases separating them. The germline CDR1 and CDR2 sequences are MNHEY and SMNVEV (reference sequence). CDR3 coding DNA: TGTGCCAGCAGTTTAGCAGGGCCCGTCGAGCAGTACTTC. Translation: CASSLAGPVEQYF.

This clonotype has a handful of counts. The rearrangement joins TRBV20-1 to TRBJ1-2; 7 positions agree with TRBD1. Trimming took 4 bases from V and 0 from J; bases not matched to a gene: 8. CDR1 is DFQATT, CDR2 SNEGSKA, per germline (reference sequence). CDR3 size: 15 residues. CDR3 sequence: CSATGQQDANYGYTF. DNA for the CDR3: TGCAGTGCTACGGGACAGCAAGATGCTAACTATGGCTACACCTTC.

This clonotype was picked up a small number of times. The CDR3 region is CASSLGERGGPRETQYF. CDR3 DNA sequence: TGTGCCAGCAGCTTAGGCGAGCGGGGGGGCCCACGAGAGACCCAGTACTTC. The genes are TRBV7-2 and TRBJ2-5, with 10 bases that match TRBD2. The CDR3 spans 17 residues. The ends lost 1 base at V and 4 bases at J; junction bases unmatched: 9. The V gene's germline CDR1 is SGHTA and CDR2 FQGNSA.

This clonotype was counted a few times. The chain links TRBV6-5 to TRBJ1-2; D perhaps matches TRBD1 (5 bases). The CDR3 covers 13 residues. The germline V gene encodes CDR1 MNHEY and CDR2 SVGAGI. The ends were cut back, 2 bases at V and 2 bases at J, with 6 bases in the middle. CDR3 protein: CASSYRTNYGYTF. DNA of the CDR3: TGTGCCAGCAGTTACCGGACAAACTATGGCTACACCTTC.

The rearrangement links TRBV20-1 to TRBJ2-1; D is possibly TRBD2 (7 bases). The V and J ends lost 3 bases and 6 bases respectively, with 15 bases between them. CDR3 length: 14 residues. From germline, CDR1 is DFQATT and CDR2 SNEGSKA (reference sequence). In DNA form, the CDR3 reads TGCAGTGCTAGGTGGGGGGGGGGCGTCAATGAGCAGTTCTTC. Encoded protein: CSARWGGGVNEQFF.